Below, 17 T cell receptor beta chains from the same sample are listed, as sequenced in a study of cytomegalovirus exposure and HLA in healthy donors. PCR primers comprised 60 Vbeta and 13 Jbeta primers. Generated by immunoSEQ multiplex PCR, the TCRdb table keeps only in-frame clones and is missing some. Of roughly 180,000 clones listed, just under 80% are singletons. The sample was PBMCs. Receptors were obtained from a man younger than 45 in good health and CMV-seronegative.

The CDR3 sequence is CASSRQLAVNYEQYF. The CDR3 bases are TGTGCCAGCAGCCGACAACTAGCGGTGAACTACGAGCAGTACTTC. The chain carries TRBV7-2 and TRBJ2-7; 8 nucleotides agree with TRBD2. Germline V gene data show CDR1 as SGHTA and CDR2 as FQGNSA. V shed 5 bases and J 3 bases; nucleotides not matched to a gene: 9. The CDR3 length is 15 residues.

In this sample, this clone turned up a few times. The chain couples TRBV28 to TRBJ2-1; tentatively, D is TRBD1 (5 bases). The CDR3 has 13 residues. V gave up 6 bases and J gave up 6 bases, with 12 bases separating them. CDR1 is MDHEN, CDR2 SYDVKM, per germline. In DNA form, the CDR3 reads TGTGCCAGCAGCTCAGGGAACGGCAATGAGCAGTTCTTC. Translated, it gives CASSSGNGNEQFF.

The gene calls are TRBV7-6 and TRBJ1-5; possible D gene TRBD1, 5 bases. Germline values: CDR1 SGHVS, CDR2 FNYEAQ. The CDR3 extends over 14 amino acids. V dropped 1 base and J dropped 7 bases, with 11 bases sitting between them. CDR3 sequence reads: CASSLEVDSQPQHF. For the CDR3, the DNA is TGTGCCAGCAGCTTAGAGGTTGACAGCCAGCCCCAGCATTTT.

This sequence joins TRBV30 and TRBJ1-3, with a tentative D call TRBD1 (6 bases). Trimming left V 1 base short and J 3 bases short, with 13 bases between. From germline, CDR1 is GTSNPN and CDR2 SVGIG (reference sequence). This CDR3 contains 15 residues. The CDR3 region is CAWSADGTSGNTIYF. CDR3 bases: TGTGCCTGGAGTGCCGACGGGACAAGTGGAAACACCATATATTTT.

The table lists this clone with a few counts. The chain is built from TRBV5-4 and TRBJ2-7; D ambiguous. V shed 0 bases and J shed 3 bases, with 10 bases lying between them. In germline, CDR1 is SGHNT, CDR2 YYREEE (reference sequence). There are 14 residues in the CDR3. The CDR3 DNA reads TGTGCCAGCAGCTTGGTCCAATCCCACTACGAGCAGTACTTC. This codes for CASSLVQSHYEQYF.

As concerns this clone: Other DNA sequences in the same sample also yield this CDR3. The chain uses TRBV30 and TRBJ1-5; D is undetermined. Germline V gene sequence: CDR1 GTSNPN, CDR2 SVGIG (reference sequence). This CDR3 contains 14 residues. Trimming pared 1 base from V and 1 base from J, leaving 8 bases between. CDR3 region: CAWSEGLSNQPQHF. DNA for the CDR3: TGTGCCTGGAGTGAAGGACTCAGCAATCAGCCCCAGCATTTT.

The J gene is TRBJ2-5, the V gene TRBV6-4; possible D gene TRBD1, 6 bases. The J call may be mistaken, given a closer DNA end match to TRBJ2-7. The CDR3 is made up of 16 amino acids. Per germline, CDR1 MRHNA and CDR2 SNTAGT. CDR3: CASSDSRTDTPYEQYF. The CDR3 DNA is TGTGCCAGCAGTGATTCCAGGACAGATACCCCCTACGAGCAGTACTTC.

As to this clone: One end of the junction varies from germline; a read error may be responsible. V gene TRBV7-7 combines with J gene TRBJ2-5; possibly TRBD1 for D (6 bases). Germline-derived CDR1 and CDR2 are SSHAT and FNYEAQ (reference sequence). The CDR3 has 15 amino acids. The CDR3 protein is CASSPGASGGETQYF. CDR3 bases: TGTGCTAGCAGCCCAGGGGCCTCTGGGGGAGAGACCCAGTACTTC. Combining the CDR3 with reference TRBV7-7 and TRBJ2-5 gives the whole variable domain GAGVSQSPRYKVTKRGQDVTLRCDPISSHATLYWYQQALGQGPEFLTYFNYEAQPDKSGLPSDRFSAERPEGSISTLTIQRTEQRDSAMYRCASSPGASGGETQYFGPGTRLLVL.

This clone was counted between two and nine times. V usage is TRBV11-1 and J usage is TRBJ1-6; D uncertain. The CDR3 contains 13 residues. Germline V lookup: CDR1 SGHAT, CDR2 FQDESV (reference sequence). The germline V and J ends were trimmed by 0 bases and 10 bases, with 7 bases remaining between them. CDR3 sequence: CASSLAKPSPLHF. In nucleotides, the CDR3 is TGTGCCAGCAGCTTAGCGAAGCCCTCACCCCTCCACTTT.

The chain joins TRBV30 to TRBJ2-1; D possibly corresponds to TRBD2 (6 bases). Germline assignment: CDR1 GTSNPN and CDR2 SVGIG (reference sequence). V lost 5 bases and J lost 8, with 13 bases in between. The CDR3 has 12 amino acids. As DNA, the CDR3 is TGTGCCTGGGCTCTAGCGTCGGATGAGCAGTTCTTC. Translating gives CAWALASDEQFF. Full variable domain (remainder filled in from reference TRBV30 and TRBJ2-1): SQTIHQWPATLVQPVGSPLSLECTVEGTSNPNLYWYRQAAGRGLQLLFYSVGIGQISSEVPQNLSASRPQDRQFILSSKKLLLSDSGFYLCAWALASDEQFFGPGTRLTVL.

This clone was observed a handful of times. The rearrangement joins TRBV7-9 to TRBJ1-2, with D maybe TRBD1 (5 bases). Deletions cut 4 bases from V and 5 bases from J, with 11 bases between. Germline CDR1 is SEHNR and CDR2 is FQNEAQ (reference sequence). This CDR3 is 13 amino acids long. This CDR3 reads CASSSGLHYGYTF. Written as DNA, the CDR3 is TGTGCCAGCAGCTCGGGACTACATTATGGCTACACCTTC.

The V gene is TRBV7-2, the J gene TRBJ2-5; TRBD1 aligns across 7 bases. This CDR3 has 15 residues. The V gene's germline CDR1 is SGHTA and CDR2 FQGNSA. V dropped 5 bases and J dropped 5; count of bases not matched to a gene: 11. In DNA form, the CDR3 reads TGTGCCAGCAGCCTAGGACAGGCCGTGCGGGAGACCCAGTACTTC. Its protein is CASSLGQAVRETQYF.

This clone was detected only once. This rearrangement joins TRBV27 to TRBJ1-2, with 7 positions matching TRBD1. The CDR3 loop spans 16 amino acids. Per the germline V gene, CDR1 is MNHEY and CDR2 is SMNVEV (reference sequence). V was clipped by 2 bases and J by 0 bases; unmatched bases: 6. CDR3: CASSLTGEPTNYGYTF. The CDR3 DNA follows: TGTGCCAGCAGTTTAACAGGGGAACCCACTAACTATGGCTACACCTTC.

This clone was seen only once. The chain recombines TRBV7-3 with TRBJ2-1, with 14 nucleotides matching TRBD2. Germline values: CDR1 SGHTA, CDR2 FQGTGA. The CDR3 is 17 residues long. The ends lost 5 bases at V and 9 bases at J; junction bases unmatched: 12. The CDR3 is CASSTRLAGGPKGEQFF. The CDR3 DNA follows: TGTGCCAGCAGCACTAGACTAGCGGGGGGGCCTAAGGGTGAGCAGTTCTTC.

The chain has TRBV28 and TRBJ2-1, with a tentative D call TRBD2 (5 bases). The V gene's germline CDR1 is MDHEN and CDR2 SYDVKM. The CDR3 is 16 residues long. Deletions cut 3 bases from V and 5 bases from J, with 17 bases between. The CDR3 loop reads CASSFGGLSDHNEQFF. The CDR3 nucleotides read TGTGCCAGCAGTTTCGGAGGACTCTCCGATCACAATGAGCAGTTCTTC.

CDR3 nucleotides: TGCGCCAGCAGCCCGGACAGGGAGAGCAATCAGCCCCAGCATTTT. Translated: CASSPDRESNQPQHF. The chain employs TRBV4-3 and TRBJ1-5; 8 bases are a match to TRBD1. The germline CDR1 and CDR2 sequences are LGHNA and YSLEER. Trimming at V came to 4 bases and at J to 1 base, leaving 3 bases not matched to a gene. CDR3 length: 15 residues.

The rearrangement joins TRBV7-6 to TRBJ1-3; D is undetermined. CDR1 and CDR2 (germline): SGHVS, FNYEAQ. V was trimmed by 1 base and J by 0 bases, leaving 10 bases between them. The CDR3 is 16 amino acids. The CDR3 spells CASSLDLSPSGNTIYF. For the CDR3, the DNA is TGTGCCAGCAGCTTAGATCTGTCCCCCTCTGGAAACACCATATATTTT.